A single sample is the source of the 26 T cell receptor beta chains below, sequenced in a study of CD8 T cells in Susac syndrome. Reverse transcription of roughly 0.5 to 1 ug RNA used random hexamers. MiXCR was run by TCRdb on the immunoSEQ multiplex PCR reads, yielding one entry per CDR3 protein. The sample has 200,000 to 250,000 distinct CDR3 sequences; about 94% are singletons. Sequencing was carried out using CD4+ T cells from PBMCs. These receptors originate from a human donor with Susac syndrome.

V and J are TRBV30 and TRBJ1-5; D is ambiguous. V lost 1 base and J lost 7, with 8 bases in between. Germline assignment: CDR1 GTSNPN and CDR2 SVGIG (reference sequence). The CDR3 extends over 12 amino acids. The CDR3 is CAWSEDGQPQHF. In DNA, the CDR3 is TGTGCCTGGAGTGAGGACGGACAGCCCCAGCATTTT.

This clonotype was detected once. The V and J genes are TRBV3-1 and TRBJ2-3, with 8 bases that match TRBD2. The J segment lost 3 bases and the V segment lost 0 bases, leaving 11 bases of the junction unmatched. This CDR3 contains 18 residues. Looked up from germline, CDR1 is LGHDT and CDR2 is YNNKEL (reference sequence). The CDR3 nucleotides are TGTGCCAGCAGCCAAGAGAGACCCCTGCTAGCGGGTACAGATACGCAGTATTTT. Translating it yields CASSQERPLLAGTDTQYF.

The chain links TRBV5-1 to TRBJ1-5; the D is unclear. Deletions cut 4 bases from V and 0 bases from J, with 11 bases between. Germline V lookup: CDR1 SGHRS, CDR2 YFSETQ. The CDR3 has 15 residues. In DNA, the CDR3 is TGCGCCAGCAGCCAGGATGGGTATAGCAATCAGCCCCAGCATTTT. This sequence encodes CASSQDGYSNQPQHF.

The chain is built from TRBV6-5 and TRBJ1-5; D remains unclear. The CDR3 totals 14 residues. Trimming took off 7 bases at V and 8 bases at J, with 18 bases between the two ends. In germline, CDR1 is MNHEY, CDR2 SVGAGI. CDR3 amino acids: CASTPGPWQEPQHF. The CDR3 nucleotides are TGTGCCAGCACCCCAGGACCGTGGCAAGAGCCCCAGCATTTT.

The chain carries TRBV5-1 and TRBJ2-7; D is ambiguous. This CDR3 has 13 amino acids. Germline V gene lookup returns CDR1 SGHRS and CDR2 YFSETQ. V was trimmed by 1 base and J by 5 bases, leaving 10 bases between them. The DNA for the CDR3 is TGCGCCAGCAGCTTGCCTAGAGAGGACGAGCAGTACTTC. Amino acids: CASSLPREDEQYF.

The chain is built from TRBV20-1 and TRBJ2-4; D uncertain. The CDR3 is 12 amino acids. The germline V gene has CDR1 DFQATT and CDR2 SNEGSKA (reference sequence). Trimming pared 0 bases from V and 13 bases from J, leaving 13 bases between. In DNA, the CDR3 is TGCAGTGCTAGAGAAATCTTGACGAGCCAGTACTTC. It translates to CSAREILTSQYF.

V and J are TRBV6-5 and TRBJ2-5, with D maybe TRBD2 (6 bases). The CDR3 runs to 16 residues. The V end lost 2 bases, the J end lost 3 bases, and 16 bases lay between the germline ends. Germline V gene lookup returns CDR1 MNHEY and CDR2 SVGAGI. Here the CDR3 DNA reads TGTGCCAGCAGTTACCCTGGGATGGAGGGAGAAGAGACCCAGTACTTC. This sequence encodes CASSYPGMEGEETQYF.

The rearrangement uses TRBV6-2 or TRBV6-3 and TRBJ2-7; the D is unclear. V was pared by 2 bases and J by 5 bases, with 19 bases between. The CDR3 length is 16 residues. Germline assignment: CDR1 MNHEY and CDR2 SVGEGT. CDR3 loop: CASSYIQGHVLNEQYF. The CDR3 DNA reads TGTGCCAGCAGTTACATCCAAGGGCACGTCCTTAACGAGCAGTACTTC.

V and J are TRBV4-1 and TRBJ1-4, with D unresolved. CDR1 is MGHRA and CDR2 is YSYEKL in the germline V gene. With 6 bases removed from V and 5 bases from J, the gap between germline ends came to 19 bases. The CDR3 consists of 16 residues. The CDR3: CASRPQDTLRNEKLFF. Written as DNA, the CDR3 is TGCGCCAGCAGACCCCAAGACACCCTGCGGAATGAAAAACTGTTTTTT.

The V and J genes are TRBV2 and TRBJ1-5; 7 nucleotides agree with TRBD1. J was trimmed by 5 bases and V by 4 bases; bases with no gene match: 8. The CDR3 runs 15 residues. Germline lookup yields CDR1 SNHLY and CDR2 FYNNEI. The CDR3 reads CASSVKRDSDQPQHF. CDR3 nucleotide sequence: TGTGCCAGCAGTGTGAAAAGGGACAGCGATCAGCCCCAGCATTTT.

The chain uses TRBV12-3 or TRBV12-4 and TRBJ1-5, with unresolved D. The V and J ends lost 0 bases and 7 bases respectively, with 10 bases between them. The CDR3 consists of 14 residues. The CDR3 region has the DNA TGTGCCAGCAGTTTAGCGCTGGTCGGACAGCCCCAGCATTTT. It yields the protein CASSLALVGQPQHF.

This chain uses TRBV7-8 with TRBJ1-1; TRBD1 agrees at 9 bases. After removal of 4 bases from V and 1 base from J, the junction contained 10 bases not matched to a gene. CDR3 size: 17 residues. Germline CDR1 reads SGHVS; CDR2 reads FQNEAQ. The CDR3 nucleotides read TGTGCCAGCAGCTACCCCCGACAGGGGGGCAGGAACACTGAAGCTTTCTTT. Translating gives CASSYPRQGGRNTEAFF. Based on the CDR3 plus reference TRBV7-8 and TRBJ1-1, the full variable domain is GAGVSQSPRYKVAKRGQDVALRCDPISGHVSLFWYQQALGQGPEFLTYFQNEAQLDKSGLPSDRFFAERPEGSVSTLKIQRTQQEDSAVYLCASSYPRQGGRNTEAFFGQGTRLTVV.

The V gene is TRBV6-5, the J gene TRBJ2-2, with D unclear. CDR3 length equals 13 residues. Per the germline V gene, CDR1 is MNHEY and CDR2 is SVGAGI. V shed 9 bases and J shed 5 bases, with 13 bases lying between them. The DNA for the CDR3 is TGTGCCAGTACTGGGGTAGGAACCGGGGAGCTGTTTTTT. Translating it yields CASTGVGTGELFF.

V is TRBV29-1 and J is TRBJ2-3, with TRBD1 matching over 8 bases. The V gene end was trimmed by 6 bases and the J gene end by 4 bases; junction bases not matched to a gene: 0. The CDR3 runs 11 residues. The germline V gene encodes CDR1 SQVTM and CDR2 ANQGSEA. The CDR3: CSVDRADTQYF. CDR3 coding DNA: TGCAGCGTGGACAGGGCAGATACGCAGTATTTT.

This chain joins TRBV7-9 and TRBJ2-7; D is ambiguous. Per germline, CDR1 SEHNR and CDR2 FQNEAQ (reference sequence). V lost 0 bases and J lost 2, with 8 bases in between. There are 14 residues in the CDR3. DNA for the CDR3: TGTGCCAGCAGCTTAGCAGGGTCCACCTACGAGCAGTACTTC. Residues: CASSLAGSTYEQYF.

This chain connects TRBV5-6 to TRBJ2-6; TRBD1 or TRBD2 may be the D gene (6 bases each). Germline V gene lookup returns CDR1 SGHDT and CDR2 YYEEEE. Trimming removed 3 bases at V and 0 bases at J, with 19 bases between. This CDR3 contains 19 residues. CDR3 loop: CASSSGRGGGSSGANVLTF. The CDR3 DNA follows: TGTGCCAGCAGCTCCGGCCGTGGAGGGGGAAGCTCTGGGGCCAACGTCCTGACTTTC.

This chain uses TRBV9 with TRBJ1-2; TRBD1 might be the D (6 bases). From germline, CDR1 is SGDLS and CDR2 YYNGEE. The CDR3 extends over 15 amino acids. V lost 3 bases to trimming and J lost 4 bases, with 16 bases between them. CDR3 DNA: TGTGCCAGCAGCGGGCGAGGAGGGGGGACCTATGGCTACACCTTC. This codes for CASSGRGGGTYGYTF.

The chain joins TRBV29-1 to TRBJ1-1; 7 bases match TRBD1. This CDR3 region has 13 residues. CDR1 SQVTM and CDR2 ANQGSEA come from the germline V gene. The J segment lost 0 bases and the V segment lost 6 bases, leaving 4 bases of the junction unmatched. The CDR3 loop reads CSVGQSMNTEAFF. The CDR3 DNA sequence: TGCAGCGTGGGACAGTCGATGAACACTGAAGCTTTCTTT.

This sequence joins TRBV4-1 and TRBJ1-5; D is undetermined. Germline V CDR1 and CDR2: MGHRA, YSYEKL. CDR3 length: 15 amino acids. V lost 1 base to trimming and J lost 1 base, with 8 bases between them. The CDR3 DNA reads TGCGCCAGCAGCCAAGCACAGATGAGCAATCAGCCCCAGCATTTT. This encodes CASSQAQMSNQPQHF.

V is TRBV20-1 and J is TRBJ2-6; tentative D call: TRBD2 (5 bases). This CDR3 is 18 amino acids long. The ends were cut back, 5 bases at V and 2 bases at J, with 22 bases in the middle. Germline loops: CDR1 DFQATT, CDR2 SNEGSKA (reference sequence). CDR3 sequence (DNA): TGCAGTGCTCCCGAGAGGGCGAGTGGGTTACCTGGGGCCAACGTCCTGACTTTC. Translation gives CSAPERASGLPGANVLTF.

This sequence joins TRBV7-2 and TRBJ1-4, with D unclear. Between the trimmed V and J ends, which lost 3 bases and 5 bases, there was a span of 10 bases. The CDR3 consists of 14 residues. Germline V lookup: CDR1 SGHTA, CDR2 FQGNSA. This chain's CDR3 is CASSLGRENEKLFF. Here the CDR3 DNA reads TGTGCCAGCAGCTTGGGAAGGGAAAATGAAAAACTGTTTTTT.

V and J are TRBV6-5 and TRBJ2-3; tentative D call: TRBD1 (6 bases). The germline V gene encodes CDR1 MNHEY and CDR2 SVGAGI. With 6 bases removed from V and 7 bases from J, the gap between germline ends came to 14 bases. CDR3 size: 13 residues. CDR3 protein: CASRQTGMNTQYF. As DNA, the CDR3 is TGTGCCAGCAGACAAACAGGGATGAATACGCAGTATTTT.

This chain links TRBV7-2 with TRBJ1-5, with TRBD1 matching over 9 bases. This CDR3 contains 14 residues. Germline V gene sequence: CDR1 SGHTA, CDR2 FQGNSA. Trimming at V came to 5 bases and at J to 6 bases, leaving 5 bases not matched to a gene. CDR3 sequence (DNA): TGTGCCAGCAGCCGGACAGGGGATGGTCAGCCCCAGCATTTT. Amino acids: CASSRTGDGQPQHF.

V gene TRBV20-1 combines with J gene TRBJ2-7; D is perhaps TRBD1 (6 bases). Trimming shortened V by 5 bases and J by 0 bases, and 11 bases separated the two germline ends. Per germline, CDR1 DFQATT and CDR2 SNEGSKA (reference sequence). CDR3 size: 13 residues. CDR3 region: CSAADRSSYEQYF. CDR3 bases: TGCAGTGCTGCCGACAGGAGCTCCTACGAGCAGTACTTC.

The count of this clonotype is one. The chain links TRBV7-2 to TRBJ1-2; no definite D call. CDR1 SGHTA and CDR2 FQGNSA come from the germline V gene. Trimming took 5 bases from V and 4 from J, leaving 14 bases between them. The CDR3 is made up of 14 amino acids. In DNA, the CDR3 is TGTGCCAGCAGCCCTAGGGTGGGCCCCTATGGCTACACCTTC. This translates into CASSPRVGPYGYTF.

The rearrangement links TRBV30 to TRBJ2-7; D is ambiguous. The germline CDR1 and CDR2 sequences are GTSNPN and SVGIG (reference sequence). This CDR3 is 12 amino acids long. The V and J ends lost 0 bases and 2 bases respectively, with 5 bases between them. In nucleotides, the CDR3 is TGTGCCTGGAGTGTGGGGACCTACGAGCAGTACTTC. Its protein product is CAWSVGTYEQYF.